Listed below are T cell receptor beta chains from one sample, sequenced in a study of cytomegalovirus exposure and HLA in healthy donors. Profiling relied on immunoSEQ multiplex PCR, and the TCRdb table lists in-frame clones only, not all of them. This sample carries 150,000 to 200,000 clones, 84% of them seen once, and the ten largest clones take around an eighth. The sequencing sample was made of PBMCs. The receptors derive from a woman aged 25 to 39 in good health and CMV-seropositive. Both conserved end residues are part of each CDR3. D genes are given only for firm matches. A clone size is listed for some rows: how often the clone was seen (once, few, many), or a class if it is expanded.

size	D	J	length	V	DNA	CDR3
.	.	TRBJ2-1	16	TRBV19	TGTGCCAGTAGTATGTCTGGGCGGGGACCGTACAATGAGCAGTTCTTC	CASSMSGRGPYNEQFF
.	.	TRBJ1-1	14	TRBV5-6	TGTGCCAGCAGCTTTGGGAGTGCGAACACTGAAGCTTTCTTT	CASSFGSANTEAFF
.	.	TRBJ1-1	14	TRBV7-9	TGTGCCAGCAGCCCGTCCACAGGGAGTACTGAAGCTTTCTTT	CASSPSTGSTEAFF
.	TRBD2	TRBJ2-7	13	TRBV29-1	TGCAGCGCCCGCGGGGGGCCAGACTACGAGCAGTACTTC	CSARGGPDYEQYF
.	TRBD2	TRBJ2-3	14	TRBV6-5	TGTGCCAGCAGTTCAGGACTAGCCTCCGATACGCAGTATTTT	CASSSGLASDTQYF
.	TRBD1	TRBJ2-2	15	TRBV14	TGTGCCAGCAGCCAACTAAACAGGGGGATCGGGGAGCTGTTTTTT	CASSQLNRGIGELFF
few	.	TRBJ2-7	14	TRBV9	TGTGCCAGCAGCTTCATAGCCGGAACCTACGAGCAGTACTTC	CASSFIAGTYEQYF
.	.	TRBJ2-7	14	TRBV18	TGTGCCAGCTCCGAGGGACTGTGGGACTACGAGCAGTACTTC	CASSEGLWDYEQYF
once	.	TRBJ1-5	17	TRBV9	TGTGCCAGCCACTTTGTAAGCCCTCGGAGGGGCAATCAGCCCCAGCATTTT	CASHFVSPRRGNQPQHF
once	.	TRBJ1-5	14	TRBV5-8	TGTGCCAGCAGCCTTAGGGGCCGCAATCAGCCCCAGCATTTT	CASSLRGRNQPQHF
few	TRBD2	TRBJ2-7	12	TRBV30	TGTGCCTGGACTAGCGGGATCTACGAGCAGTACTTC	CAWTSGIYEQYF
.	TRBD1	TRBJ2-7	14	TRBV6-5	TGTGCCAGCAGCCCCCCGGGCAGGGGGCACGAGCAGTACTTC	CASSPPGRGHEQYF
.	TRBD1	TRBJ1-5	13	TRBV7-2	TGTGCCAGCAGCGACAGGGTCCGGAGGCCCCAGCATTTT	CASSDRVRRPQHF
few	.	TRBJ1-2	13	TRBV10-3	TGTGCCATCAGTGAGGGCGGCCTCTATGGCTACACCTTC	CAISEGGLYGYTF
.	TRBD2	TRBJ2-7	15	TRBV6-6	TGTGCCAGCAGTTCGTCTAGCGGGAGCGGCTACGAGCAGTACTTC	CASSSSSGSGYEQYF
.	.	TRBJ2-2	15	TRBV5-6	TGTGCCAGCAGCGGAATAGGGGGTCTCGCCGGGGAGCTGTTTTTT	CASSGIGGLAGELFF
.	TRBD1	TRBJ1-4	14	TRBV6-1	TGTGCCAGCACCCGACAGGGGGCGACGGAAAAACTGTTTTTT	CASTRQGATEKLFF
.	.	TRBJ2-1	16	TRBV27	TGTGCCAGCAGGAAGGCGGGGACCCAGGCGTTCAGTGAGCAGTTCTTC	CASRKAGTQAFSEQFF
.	TRBD2	TRBJ2-7	16	TRBV5-6	TGTGCCAGCAGACATATGGGGCTAGCGGGAGTCTACGAGCAGTACTTC	CASRHMGLAGVYEQYF
.	.	TRBJ1-2	15	TRBV7-2	TGTGCCAGCAGCTTCTCTGATCTAGGTCGCGATGGCTACACCTTC	CASSFSDLGRDGYTF
.	TRBD2	TRBJ2-2	15	TRBV28	TGTGCCAGCAGTTTAGCGGGAGTCGGCACCGGGGAGCTGTTTTTT	CASSLAGVGTGELFF
.	.	TRBJ2-5	15	TRBV28	TGTGCCAGCGGAACAACGGGGACTCCAAAAGAGACCCAGTACTTC	CASGTTGTPKETQYF
once	TRBD2	TRBJ2-1	20	TRBV19	TGTGCCAGTAGTATGTCGATGGGGGGGCTAGCGGGAGGGCCGTCTCTTGAGCAGTTCTTC	CASSMSMGGLAGGPSLEQFF
.	.	TRBJ1-1	13	TRBV29-1	TGCAGCGTTGATAAAGTGGGGAGCTCTGAAGCTTTCTTT	CSVDKVGSSEAFF
.	TRBD1	TRBJ2-5	14	TRBV9	TGTGCCAGCAGCAGGGACAGGGGCGAGGAGACCCAGTACTTC	CASSRDRGEETQYF
once	TRBD2	TRBJ2-1	14	TRBV6-5	TGTGCCAGCAGTTACTCAATACTAGCGGGAGCCCCGTTCTTC	CASSYSILAGAPFF
.	.	TRBJ2-7	18	TRBV21-1	TGTGCCAGCAGCAAAGTGACCTCTGGCGGGAGGGCCGGAGACGAGCAGTACTTC	CASSKVTSGGRAGDEQYF
.	.	TRBJ2-6	15	TRBV5-4	TGTGCCAGCAGCTTCCAATCCTCTGGGGCCAACGTCCTGACTTTC	CASSFQSSGANVLTF
once	.	TRBJ2-1	14	TRBV11-2	TGTGCCAGCAATATCGTTTCGGGGATTAATGAGCAGTTCTTC	CASNIVSGINEQFF
.	.	TRBJ1-1	13	TRBV29-1	TGCAGCTCCCCTGGTGGGGCGAACACTGAAGCTTTCTTT	CSSPGGANTEAFF
.	.	TRBJ2-1	16	TRBV5-6	TGTGCCAGCAGCTCGGATGGTACAGGGCTATGGAATGAGCAGTTCTTC	CASSSDGTGLWNEQFF
.	.	TRBJ2-3	15	TRBV2	TGTGCCAGCAGTGAACGTGCGGGATCCACAGATACGCAGTATTTT	CASSERAGSTDTQYF
many	.	TRBJ1-5	15	TRBV5-3	TGTGCCAGAAGCCTCGGGAGGGGGATCAATCAGCCCCAGCATTTT	CARSLGRGINQPQHF
.	.	TRBJ1-5	15	TRBV6-1	TGTGCCAGCAGTGGCCACCGGGAGAGAGGGCAGCCCCAGCATTTT	CASSGHRERGQPQHF
.	.	TRBJ2-1	16	TRBV5-4	TGTGCCAGCAGCTTGGGACTCGGGTTTACCTACAATGAGCAGTTCTTC	CASSLGLGFTYNEQFF
.	TRBD1	TRBJ1-1	15	TRBV5-1	TGCGCCAGCAGAACCTACAGGGGGCAGAACACTGAAGCTTTCTTT	CASRTYRGQNTEAFF
.	.	TRBJ1-2	13	TRBV18	TGTGCCAGCTCCCCAGGCCTGGGGCATGGCTACACCTTC	CASSPGLGHGYTF
.	.	TRBJ2-3	13	TRBV5-1	TGCGCCAGCAGCTTGACAAGCACAGATACGCAGTATTTT	CASSLTSTDTQYF
.	.	TRBJ2-7	15	TRBV28	TGTGCCAGCAGTGAAGACACTGCAGTGCACTACGAGCAGTACTTC	CASSEDTAVHYEQYF
.	.	TRBJ1-5	15	TRBV6-1	TGTGCCAGCAGCGGGCCACAGGGAAACAATCAGCCCCAGCATTTT	CASSGPQGNNQPQHF
.	.	TRBJ2-7	11	TRBV25-1	TGTGCCAGCAGTGAGTTAAACGAGCAGTACTTC	CASSELNEQYF
.	.	TRBJ2-7	14	TRBV6-6	TGTGCCAGCAGTTTCCCACGAGATAACTACGAGCAGTACTTC	CASSFPRDNYEQYF
.	.	TRBJ1-1	12	TRBV18	TGTGCCAGCTCGCTGAGGGAGACTGAAGCTTTCTTT	CASSLRETEAFF
once	TRBD1	TRBJ2-4	16	TRBV5-6	TGTGCCAGCAGCCAGGGACAGCAGGGGACCAAAAACATTCAGTACTTC	CASSQGQQGTKNIQYF